What follows is one T cell receptor beta chain and its context. This sample is drawn from a study of blood T cell repertoires in COVID-19. Whole-study context: From T cells, B-cell-depleted T cells, or PBMCs came the material, which was cDNA or gDNA.

Using immunoSEQ multiplex PCR, the repertoire was profiled, and TCRdb retains in-frame clones only, with some absent. The data show 200,000 to 250,000 clones, under 90% seen once. CDR3 size: 15 residues. CDR1 MNHNY and CDR2 SVGAGI come from the germline V gene (reference sequence). V was clipped by 6 bases and J by 8 bases; unmatched bases: 10. The TCR originated in a young man with active or convalescent COVID-19. Input material: peripheral blood. The V call is TRBV6-6, the J call TRBJ1-4, with 9 bases aligning to TRBD1. The CDR3, as DNA: TGTGCCAGCAGACGGGGACAGGGAGGTGAAGAAAAACTGTTTTTT. The encoded protein is CASRRGQGGEEKLFF.